The 3 T cell receptor beta chains in this list originate from one sample, sequenced in a study of T cell changes during pregnancy in multiple sclerosis. The table came from immunoSEQ multiplex PCR; TCRdb's copy has only in-frame clones and leaves some out. The data hold 85,000 to 90,000 clones, with more than 85% observed a single time. The source was peripheral blood, collected in the first trimester of pregnancy. The source is a female donor in good health, enrolled as a control in a pregnancy study.

The chain recombines TRBV29-1 with TRBJ2-4; 7 bases fit TRBD1. Germline-derived CDR1 and CDR2 are SQVTM and ANQGSEA. The CDR3 extends over 15 amino acids. The V segment lost 4 bases and the J segment 3 bases; nucleotides outside the gene matches: 9. CDR3 DNA: TGCAGCGTTGTCGAACAGGGGATGGTCAAAAACATTCAGTACTTC. It specifies CSVVEQGMVKNIQYF.

Of note for this clone: One end of the junction does not line up with germline, which may come from a read error. Other DNA sequences of this sample code for an identical CDR3. The V call is TRBV9, the J call TRBJ1-1, with TRBD1 as a possible D gene (5 bases). This CDR3 is 15 amino acids long. Germline CDR1 reads SGDLS; CDR2 reads YYNGEE. CDR3 residues: CASSVGRDYRTEAFF. CDR3 in DNA: TGTGCCAGCAGCGTAGGCAGGGACTACAGGACTGAAGCTTTCTTC. Full variable domain (rest looked up from reference TRBV9 and TRBJ1-1): DSGVTQTPKHLITATGQRVTLRCSPRSGDLSVYWYQQSLDQGLQFLIQYYNGEERAKGNILERFSAQQFPDLHSELNLSSLELGDSALYFCASSVGRDYRTEAFFGQGTRLTVV.

Remarks on this clone: The junction differs from germline at one of its ends, possibly a read error. The chain joins TRBV7-7 to TRBJ2-5, with D possibly matching TRBD2 (6 bases). The CDR3 is made up of 14 amino acids. Germline V lookup: CDR1 SSHAT, CDR2 FNYEAQ (reference sequence). Here the CDR3 reads CASSFSAGQETQYF. The CDR3 nucleotides read TGTGCTAGCAGCTTTTCGGCGGGGCAAGAGACCCAGTACTTC. The whole variable domain, remainder taken from reference TRBV7-7 and TRBJ2-5, is GAGVSQSPRYKVTKRGQDVTLRCDPISSHATLYWYQQALGQGPEFLTYFNYEAQPDKSGLPSDRFSAERPEGSISTLTIQRTEQRDSAMYRCASSFSAGQETQYFGPGTRLLVL.